This passage covers 3 T cell receptor beta chains from one sample sequenced in a study of blood T cells in healthy people across ages. Primers used in a second PCR of roughly 6 to 12 cycles were a sample-barcoded 5' primer and a J-beta primer mix. TCRdb re-called the 5' RACE reads with MiXCR, one entry per CDR3 protein. The table lists around 700,000 distinct CDR3 sequences, 25% of them singletons. The same data also contributed to another study, on T cells of mothers and their children.

Sample: blood. The origin of the receptors is a boy between 10 and 17 years old in good health.

The J gene is TRBJ2-4, the V gene TRBV12-3 or TRBV12-4; 9 bases are shared with TRBD1. The CDR3 spans 13 residues. J was trimmed by 6 bases and V by 5 bases; bases with no gene match: 2. CDR3 loop: CASSTGGTNIQYF. The CDR3 region has the DNA TGTGCCAGCAGTACAGGGGGCACAAACATTCAGTACTTC.

This clonotype was observed a handful of times. The chain carries TRBV5-1 and TRBJ1-1; D is undetermined. CDR3 size: 15 residues. From germline, CDR1 is SGHRS and CDR2 YFSETQ. V lost 2 bases and J lost 1, with 12 bases in between. CDR3 region: CASSFGSGRNTEAFF. CDR3 DNA: TGCGCCAGCAGCTTCGGCTCGGGGAGGAACACTGAAGCTTTCTTT.

The CDR3 sequence: CASSPTRAGGYNEQFF. CDR3 in DNA: TGTGCCAGCAGCCCCACGAGAGCGGGAGGATACAATGAGCAGTTCTTC. The chain recombines TRBV7-9 with TRBJ2-1, with 9 bases matching TRBD2. CDR3 length: 16 residues. CDR1 and CDR2 (germline): SEHNR, FQNEAQ (reference sequence). V lost 5 bases, J lost 4 bases, and 9 bases stayed unmatched. The variable domain in full, with the rest retrieved from reference TRBV7-9 and TRBJ2-1, is DTGVSQNPRHKITKRGQNVTFRCDPISEHNRLYWYRQTLGQGPEFLTYFQNEAQLEKSRLLSDRFSAERPKGSFSTLEIQRTEQGDSAMYLCASSPTRAGGYNEQFFGPGTRLTVL.